The T cell receptor (beta chain) described here comes from a study of T cells in Graves' hyperthyroidism and ophthalmopathy. Study summary: It was at initial diagnosis, before any treatment, that peripheral blood was collected.

Germline CDR1 reads MDHEN; CDR2 reads SYDVKM. The CDR3 runs to 16 residues. Trimming at V came to 6 bases and at J to 5 bases, leaving 15 bases not matched to a gene. TCR beta CDR3 sequences were amplified from RNA transcripts. Carried out on the TCR CDR3, a first-round RT-PCR used the HTBI primer set. In TCRdb, the multiplex PCR reads were re-called with MiXCR into one record per CDR3 protein. The data hold about 610,000 distinct CDR3 sequences, with around 15% observed a single time. This clonotype was counted at least ten times. Exclusion followed for patients with uncontrolled infection, other autoimmune disease, pregnancy or lactation.

The rearrangement uses TRBV28 and TRBJ2-7; 8 bases map to TRBD2. Sequencing was carried out using blood. The receptor's source is a woman between 35 and 50 years old with Graves' ophthalmopathy. The CDR3 DNA follows: TGTGCCAGCAGCACACCTCGGACTAGCCCTTTGGACGAGCAGTACTTC. It is translated as CASSTPRTSPLDEQYF.